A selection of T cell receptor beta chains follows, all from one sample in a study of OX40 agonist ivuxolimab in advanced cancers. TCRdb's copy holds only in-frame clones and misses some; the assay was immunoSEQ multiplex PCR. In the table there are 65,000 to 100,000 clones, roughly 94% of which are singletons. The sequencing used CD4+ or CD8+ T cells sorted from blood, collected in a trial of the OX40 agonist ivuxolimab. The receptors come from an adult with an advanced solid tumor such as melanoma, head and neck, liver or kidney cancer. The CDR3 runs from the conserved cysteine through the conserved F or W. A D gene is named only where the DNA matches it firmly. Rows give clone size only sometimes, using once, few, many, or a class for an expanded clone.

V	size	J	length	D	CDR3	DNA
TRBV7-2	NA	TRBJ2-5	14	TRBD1	CASRRQGAGETQYF	TGTGCCAGCAGGAGACAGGGGGCAGGTGAGACCCAGTACTTC
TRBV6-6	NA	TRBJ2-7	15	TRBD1	CASSYSGTGKVEQYF	TGTGCCAGCAGTTACTCCGGGACAGGGAAAGTCGAGCAGTACTTC
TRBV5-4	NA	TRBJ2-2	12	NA	CASSLASGELFF	TGTGCCAGCAGTCTAGCATCCGGGGAGCTGTTTTTT
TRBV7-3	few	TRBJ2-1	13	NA	CASSLGGLNEQFF	TGTGCCAGCAGCTTAGGGGGCTTGAATGAGCAGTTCTTC
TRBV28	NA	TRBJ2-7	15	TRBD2	CASSFGTSAGEEQYF	TGTGCCAGCAGTTTTGGGACTAGCGCCGGGGAGGAGCAGTACTTC
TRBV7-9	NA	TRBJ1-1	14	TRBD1	CASSLGQGNTEAFF	TGTGCCAGCAGCCTTGGACAGGGGAACACTGAAGCTTTCTTT
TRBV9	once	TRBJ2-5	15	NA	CASSERSGQVETQYF	TGTGCCAGCAGCGAGCGGTCGGGGCAGGTGGAGACCCAGTACTTC
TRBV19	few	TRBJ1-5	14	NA	CASSVPGGNQPQHF	TGTGCCAGTAGTGTACCAGGGGGCAATCAGCCCCAGCATTTT
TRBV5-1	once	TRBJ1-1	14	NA	CASSLETMNTEAFF	TGCGCCAGCAGCTTGGAGACCATGAACACTGAAGCTTTCTTT
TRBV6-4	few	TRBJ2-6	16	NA	CASSDKGDSGANVLTF	TGTGCCAGCAGTGATAAGGGGGACTCTGGGGCCAACGTCCTGACTTTC
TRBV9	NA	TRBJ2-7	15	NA	CASSVGTANSYEQYF	TGTGCCAGCAGCGTAGGCACAGCGAACTCCTACGAGCAGTACTTC
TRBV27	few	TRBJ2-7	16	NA	CASSYTRDSVPYEQYF	TGTGCCAGCAGCTATACCAGGGATAGCGTTCCCTACGAGCAGTACTTC
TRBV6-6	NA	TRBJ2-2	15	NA	CASSFREEYTGELFF	TGTGCCAGCAGTTTCAGGGAAGAGTACACCGGGGAGCTGTTTTTT
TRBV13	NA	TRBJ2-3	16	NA	CASSTADGPGTDTQYF	TGTGCCAGCAGCACCGCAGACGGGCCTGGCACAGATACGCAGTATTTT
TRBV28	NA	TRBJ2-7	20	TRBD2	CASSFGTGLATFGDFYEQYF	TGTGCCAGCAGCTTCGGAACCGGACTAGCGACCTTCGGGGACTTCTACGAGCAGTACTTC
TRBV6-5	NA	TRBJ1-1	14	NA	CASSYHRVNTEAFF	TGTGCCAGCAGTTACCACAGAGTGAACACTGAAGCTTTCTTT
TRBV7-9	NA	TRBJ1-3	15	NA	CASSAVGTSGNTIYF	TGTGCCAGCAGCGCCGTCGGAACCTCTGGAAACACCATATATTTT
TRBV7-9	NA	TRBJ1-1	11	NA	CASSLSVEAFF	TGTGCCAGCAGCTTAAGCGTTGAAGCTTTCTTT
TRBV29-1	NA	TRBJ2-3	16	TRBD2	CSVEGRLAGDTDTQYF	TGCAGCGTTGAAGGTCGACTAGCGGGGGACACAGATACGCAGTATTTT
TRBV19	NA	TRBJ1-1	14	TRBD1	CASTATRGLIEAFF	TGTGCCAGTACTGCCACCAGGGGGCTTATTGAAGCTTTCTTT
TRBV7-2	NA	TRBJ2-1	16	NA	CASSPAHREKGNEQFF	TGTGCCAGCAGCCCAGCCCACAGGGAAAAGGGCAATGAGCAGTTCTTC
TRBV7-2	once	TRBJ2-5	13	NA	CASSLSIQETQYF	TGTGCCAGCAGCTTAAGCATACAAGAGACCCAGTACTTC
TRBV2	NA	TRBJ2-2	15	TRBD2	CASSEPAGDTGELFF	TGTGCCAGCAGTGAACCAGCGGGGGATACCGGGGAGCTGTTTTTT
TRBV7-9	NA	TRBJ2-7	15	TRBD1	CASSAPGTGADEQYF	TGTGCCAGCAGCGCCCCCGGGACAGGGGCCGACGAGCAGTACTTC
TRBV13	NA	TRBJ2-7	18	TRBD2	CASSKTLAGGPSSYEQYF	TGTGCCAGCAGCAAAACACTAGCGGGAGGGCCTAGCTCCTACGAGCAGTACTTC
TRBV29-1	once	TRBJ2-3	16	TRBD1	CSVEEGTVLSTDTQYF	TGCAGCGTTGAAGAGGGGACAGTGCTTAGCACAGATACGCAGTATTTT